Below are 19 T cell receptor beta chains sequenced from a single sample in a study of T cell changes during pregnancy in multiple sclerosis. The repertoire was sequenced with immunoSEQ multiplex PCR; TCRdb's copy has only in-frame clones and lacks some. This sample has more than 55,000 clones, with about nine tenths found just once. The source material was peripheral blood, sampled in the first trimester of pregnancy. The receptors originated from a female donor in good health, enrolled as a control in a pregnancy study.

This chain joins TRBV19 and TRBJ2-7; 10 bases match TRBD1. Germline CDR1 reads LNHDA; CDR2 reads SQIVND (reference sequence). The CDR3 has 14 amino acids. Trimming cost V 8 bases and J 7 bases; bases outside gene matches: 11. The CDR3 here is CASGSWGQGFEQYF. The CDR3 nucleotides read TGTGCCAGTGGCTCATGGGGACAGGGGTTTGAGCAGTACTTC.

The chain carries TRBV7-2 and TRBJ2-2; 13 nucleotides agree with TRBD2. J gave up 7 bases and V 5 bases, and 13 bases lay outside the gene matches. The germline CDR1 and CDR2 sequences are SGHTA and FQGNSA. This CDR3 region has 18 residues. The CDR3 region has the DNA TGTGCCAGCAGCGCTACGGGACTAGCGGGAAATATCGACGGGGAGCTGTTTTTT. Translating it yields CASSATGLAGNIDGELFF.

The V call is TRBV27, the J call TRBJ2-1; possibly TRBD2 for D (7 bases). This CDR3 spans 14 amino acids. Germline lookup yields CDR1 MNHEY and CDR2 SMNVEV (reference sequence). V was shortened by 2 bases and J by 6 bases, with 11 bases between the two germline ends. Here the CDR3 reads CASSLRGAANEQFF. CDR3 DNA sequence: TGTGCCAGCAGTTTACGGGGGGCGGCCAATGAGCAGTTCTTC.

This CDR3 reads CASSELKQGVTLGNTEAFF. Written as DNA, the CDR3 is TGTGCCAGCAGTGAATTGAAGCAGGGGGTAACCCTAGGGAACACTGAAGCTTTCTTT. This sequence joins TRBV2 and TRBJ1-1, with 7 positions matching TRBD1. The germline V gene encodes CDR1 SNHLY and CDR2 FYNNEI. This CDR3 is 19 amino acids long. With 2 bases clipped from V and 1 base from J, the junction kept 16 bases outside the gene matches.

The chain combines TRBV28 with TRBJ2-2, with 9 positions matching TRBD1. V lost 4 bases, J lost 8 bases, and 17 bases stayed unmatched. The germline gives CDR1 MDHEN, CDR2 SYDVKM. The CDR3 consists of 18 residues. This CDR3 is CASSSWEGDRVKQGELFF. Written as DNA, the CDR3 is TGTGCCAGCAGTTCGTGGGAGGGGGACAGGGTTAAACAAGGGGAGCTGTTTTTT.

The CDR3: CASSWTSGRQETQYF. As DNA, the CDR3 is TGTGCCAGCAGTTGGACTAGCGGGAGACAGGAGACCCAGTACTTC. The chain has TRBV6-5 and TRBJ2-5, with TRBD2 matching 13 bases. CDR1 MNHEY and CDR2 SVGAGI come from the germline V gene. The V and J ends lost 4 bases and 5 bases, in that order; junction bases with no gene match: 4. The CDR3 is 15 amino acids.

This clone was seen just once. This sequence joins TRBV6-6 and TRBJ2-1; 12 bases match TRBD1. The CDR3 totals 15 residues. V shed 5 bases and J 8 bases; nucleotides not matched to a gene: 7. Germline values: CDR1 MNHNY, CDR2 SVGAGI (reference sequence). The CDR3, as DNA: TGTGCCAGCAGTCAATTGGGACAGGGGGCTGATGAGCAGTTCTTC. This gives the protein CASSQLGQGADEQFF.

This chain links TRBV11-1 with TRBJ2-2; 13 bases map to TRBD2. CDR1 and CDR2 (germline): SGHAT, FQDESV (reference sequence). The length of the CDR3 is 16 residues. With 4 bases clipped from V and 5 bases from J, the junction kept 4 bases outside the gene matches. In DNA, the CDR3 is TGTGCCAGCAGCTCGGGACTAGCGGGACGTACCGGGGAGCTGTTTTTT. It codes for CASSSGLAGRTGELFF.

This sequence joins TRBV7-9 and TRBJ1-4; 8 nucleotides match TRBD1. This CDR3 spans 17 amino acids. The V gene end was trimmed by 5 bases and the J gene end by 3 bases; junction bases not matched to a gene: 11. Germline CDR1 SEHNR, CDR2 FQNEAQ (reference sequence). The CDR3 bases are TGTGCCAGCAGCCCAGGGACCAGGGGGCTGTCTAATGAAAAACTGTTTTTT. This encodes CASSPGTRGLSNEKLFF.

This rearrangement joins TRBV20-1 to TRBJ2-1; D is uncertain. Germline V CDR1 and CDR2: DFQATT, SNEGSKA (reference sequence). The CDR3 has 11 residues. Trimming took off 3 bases at V and 7 bases at J, with 7 bases between the two ends. This CDR3 reads CSASMENEQFF. In DNA form, the CDR3 reads TGCAGTGCTAGCATGGAGAATGAGCAGTTCTTC.

The chain couples TRBV7-2 to TRBJ1-5; 9 bases are shared with TRBD1. J gave up 7 bases and V 5 bases, and 9 bases lay outside the gene matches. This CDR3 has 15 amino acids. Germline CDR1 SGHTA, CDR2 FQGNSA. The CDR3 DNA is TGTGCCAGCAGCCCCGGGACAGGGATGGAACAGCCCCAGCATTTT. This gives the protein CASSPGTGMEQPQHF.

The chain has TRBV11-2 and TRBJ1-4; no clear D gene. The V gene lost 5 bases and the J gene lost 6 bases, with 10 bases spanning the gap. Germline CDR1 SGHAT, CDR2 FQNNGV. This CDR3 region has 13 residues. The CDR3 is CASSLTAYEKLFF. The DNA for the CDR3 is TGTGCCAGCAGCCTAACCGCCTATGAAAAACTGTTTTTT.

Here the CDR3 reads CASSRLANEQFF. The CDR3 DNA reads as TGTGCCAGCAGTCGACTAGCAAATGAGCAGTTCTTC. The chain has TRBV11-1 and TRBJ2-1; 7 nucleotides line up with TRBD2. Germline trimming cut 6 bases from V and 7 bases from J; bases unmatched to any gene: 3. Germline assignment: CDR1 SGHAT and CDR2 FQDESV (reference sequence). This CDR3 region has 12 residues. The full variable domain, in which reference TRBV11-1 and TRBJ2-1 provide the parts outside the CDR3, is EAEVAQSPRYKITEKSQAVAFWCDPISGHATLYWYRQILGQGPELLVQFQDESVVDDSQLPKDRFSAERLKGVDSTLKIQPAELGDSAMYLCASSRLANEQFFGPGTRLTVL.

The chain is built from TRBV9 and TRBJ2-3; possibly TRBD1 for D (6 bases). The CDR3 spans 16 residues. CDR1 is SGDLS, CDR2 YYNGEE, per germline. Deletions cut 4 bases from V and 0 bases from J, with 15 bases between. Here the CDR3 reads CASSRDTGRSTDTQYF. The CDR3, as DNA: TGTGCCAGCAGCCGAGACACAGGGAGAAGCACAGATACGCAGTATTTT.

The chain recombines TRBV5-1 with TRBJ2-3; a weak D match, TRBD2 (7 bases). V lost 6 bases and J 4 bases, leaving 15 bases between the germline ends. Germline V CDR1 and CDR2: SGHRS, YFSETQ. CDR3 length: 14 amino acids. Written as DNA, the CDR3 is TGCGCCAGCAAGGTGGGGGGGCCGGCAGATACGCAGTATTTT. Translation gives CASKVGGPADTQYF.

V is TRBV9 and J is TRBJ2-4; possible D gene TRBD2, 5 bases. Germline CDR1 is SGDLS and CDR2 is YYNGEE. V lost 0 bases, J lost 1 base, and 8 bases lay in between. This CDR3 is built from 15 residues. The CDR3 coding sequence is TGTGCCAGCAGCGTAGGAGGAGGCGCCAAAAACATTCAGTACTTC. Protein product: CASSVGGGAKNIQYF. Variable domain in full (rest from reference TRBV9 and TRBJ2-4): DSGVTQTPKHLITATGQRVTLRCSPRSGDLSVYWYQQSLDQGLQFLIQYYNGEERAKGNILERFSAQQFPDLHSELNLSSLELGDSALYFCASSVGGGAKNIQYFGAGTRLSVL.

The chain is built from TRBV19 and TRBJ1-2; 11 bases line up with TRBD1. Trimming cost V 3 bases and J 7 bases; bases outside gene matches: 4. The CDR3 consists of 14 residues. Looked up from germline, CDR1 is LNHDA and CDR2 is SQIVND (reference sequence). The CDR3 loop reads CASSIWTGGGGYTF. The CDR3 region has the DNA TGTGCCAGTAGTATTTGGACAGGGGGCGGTGGCTACACCTTC. The whole variable domain, remainder taken from reference TRBV19 and TRBJ1-2, is DGGITQSPKYLFRKEGQNVTLSCEQNLNHDAMYWYRQDPGQGLRLIYYSQIVNDFQKGDIAEGYSVSREKKESFPLTVTSAQKNPTAFYLCASSIWTGGGGYTFGSGTRLTVV.

This clone has only one observation. The J gene is TRBJ2-7, the V gene TRBV6-5, with 7 bases lining up with TRBD2. The germline CDR1 and CDR2 sequences are MNHEY and SVGAGI. The CDR3 consists of 13 residues. V was clipped by 2 bases and J by 4 bases; unmatched bases: 2. The DNA of the CDR3 is TGTGCCAGCAGTTACGCGGGAGTATACGAGCAGTACTTC. Its protein product is CASSYAGVYEQYF.

The chain recombines TRBV19 with TRBJ1-1, with D perhaps matching TRBD1 (6 bases). V was pared by 1 base and J by 1 base, with 7 bases between. The CDR3 runs 14 residues. The V gene's germline CDR1 is LNHDA and CDR2 SQIVND (reference sequence). The CDR3 sequence is CASSIGGPNTEAFF. CDR3 DNA: TGTGCCAGTAGTATAGGGGGGCCGAACACTGAAGCTTTCTTT.